A single TCR beta chain is shown here with its context. Its specificity is not known. The libraries were made with immunoSEQ v3. The method was immunoSEQ multiplex PCR; TCRdb's version includes in-frame clones alone and lacks a portion of them. Among tens of thousands of clones listed, 55% to 75% were seen once. Time point described: pre-treatment sample, taken before nivolumab and TIL therapy. The germline gives CDR1 SGHRS, CDR2 YFSETQ. CDR3 length: 14 residues. Trimming removed 4 bases at V and 7 bases at J, with 15 bases between. The sample comes from a study of TIL therapy for anti-PD-1-resistant metastatic lung cancer. The overall study: Tumors carried a median about 1.5 non-synonymous mutations per megabase. Study-wide results and caveats: After infusion, TIL clonotypes partly replaced peripheral T cells and declined over months.

V usage is TRBV5-1 and J usage is TRBJ2-4; a possible D gene is TRBD1 (6 bases). This receptor was taken from a person aged 25 to 80 with non-small cell lung cancer. Sequencing used blood, obtained at baseline. The CDR3 DNA reads TGCGCCAGCAGCCTGGACAGCTGGGTCAACATTCAGTACTTC. This encodes CASSLDSWVNIQYF.